This is a list of T cell receptor beta chains from one sample in a study of blood T cell repertoires in COVID-19. Produced via immunoSEQ multiplex PCR; TCRdb's table is partial and in-frame only. The table has hundreds of thousands of clones, around 84% seen once; the top ten hold about 2.9%. The sequenced sample was peripheral blood. These receptors were taken from a human donor in a cohort sampled during active COVID-19. CDR3s include the opening cysteine and the closing phenylalanine or tryptophan. The D gene is left open where the match is weak. Size is omitted from some rows. Given values are once, few, many or a class for expanded clones.

.	.	TRBV3-1/TRBV3-2	TRBJ1-1	CASSQGGRVRKNTEAFF	TGTGCCAGCAGCCAAGGGGGGCGCGTAAGAAAGAACACTGAAGCTTTCTTT
once	.	TRBV5-1	TRBJ1-5	CASSLDPGALKPQHF	TGCGCCAGCAGCTTGGATCCAGGCGCCCTTAAGCCCCAGCATTTT
.	TRBD1	TRBV5-1	TRBJ2-5	CASSQGQGRQETQYF	TGCGCCAGCAGCCAGGGACAGGGTAGGCAGGAGACCCAGTACTTC
.	TRBD1	TRBV19	TRBJ2-7	CASLPTGGGLGEQYF	TGTGCCAGTCTCCCGACAGGGGGCGGATTGGGGGAGCAGTACTTC
few	.	TRBV23-1	TRBJ2-5	CASTSGTPEETQYF	TGCGCCTCAACGTCCGGGACACCCGAGGAGACCCAGTACTTC
.	TRBD1	TRBV30	TRBJ1-1	CAGDRATEAFF	TGTGCCGGGGACAGGGCCACTGAAGCTTTCTTT
.	TRBD1	TRBV30	TRBJ1-2	CAWSGTGVGGYTF	TGTGCCTGGAGTGGTACAGGGGTTGGTGGCTACACCTTC
few	.	TRBV9	TRBJ2-7	CASIPHRGRYEQYF	TGTGCCAGCATCCCCCATCGGGGTAGATACGAGCAGTACTTC
few	.	TRBV19	TRBJ2-7	CASSITSRFYEQYF	TGTGCCAGTAGTATAACTAGCAGATTCTACGAGCAGTACTTC
few	.	TRBV20-1	TRBJ1-5	CSASRGGLNSNQPQHF	TGCAGTGCTAGTAGGGGGGGTCTCAATAGCAATCAGCCCCAGCATTTT
.	TRBD2	TRBV7-9	TRBJ2-3	CASSPGLAQYF	TGTGCCAGCAGCCCGGGACTAGCGCAGTATTTT
.	.	TRBV15	TRBJ1-5	CATSRGPTGGQPQHF	TGTGCCACCAGCAGAGGGCCGACAGGCGGGCAGCCCCAGCATTTT
.	TRBD2	TRBV7-2	TRBJ2-7	CASSPYSGRAQEQYF	TGTGCCAGCAGCCCCTATAGCGGGAGGGCTCAAGAGCAGTACTTC
.	TRBD2	TRBV6-1	TRBJ2-1	CASSEFFWTSGSSYEQFF	TGTGCCAGCAGTGAATTCTTTTGGACTAGCGGGAGTAGCTATGAGCAGTTCTTC
.	.	TRBV11-1	TRBJ2-3	CASSSGMEVNTQYF	TGTGCCAGCAGCTCCGGGATGGAGGTTAATACGCAGTATTTT
.	.	TRBV28	TRBJ2-1	CASSFAGNPGGEQFF	TGTGCCAGCAGTTTTGCCGGCAACCCTGGAGGTGAGCAGTTCTTC
.	TRBD1	TRBV7-2	TRBJ1-4	CASSFDRGSNEKLFF	TGTGCCAGCAGCTTTGACAGGGGCTCTAATGAAAAACTGTTTTTT
.	TRBD2	TRBV9	TRBJ2-1	CASSAGRDYSYNEQFF	TGTGCCAGCAGCGCGGGCCGGGACTATTCCTACAATGAGCAGTTCTTC
.	TRBD1	TRBV7-6	TRBJ2-1	CASSLRGTASSYNEQFF	TGTGCCAGCAGCTTAAGAGGGACAGCTAGCTCCTACAATGAGCAGTTCTTC
.	TRBD2	TRBV4-1	TRBJ2-1	CASSQEGGLASYNEQFF	TGCGCCAGCAGCCAAGAGGGGGGACTAGCGTCTTACAATGAGCAGTTCTTC
.	TRBD1	TRBV6-8	TRBJ2-5	CASSLDRDQETQYF	TGTGCCAGCAGCCTCGACAGGGACCAAGAGACCCAGTACTTC
.	.	TRBV28	TRBJ1-6	CASSFGWGEVYNSPLHF	TGTGCCAGCAGTTTCGGGTGGGGAGAGGTCTATAATTCACCCCTCCACTTT
.	.	TRBV28	TRBJ1-4	CASRSSREKLFF	TGTGCCAGCAGGAGTTCCCGGGAAAAACTGTTTTTT
.	TRBD2	TRBV6-5	TRBJ2-7	CASRELAGVSYEQYF	TGTGCCAGCAGGGAGTTAGCGGGAGTCTCCTACGAGCAGTACTTC
.	.	TRBV5-6	TRBJ2-5	CASSKPAGRETQYF	TGTGCCAGCAGCAAACCGGCGGGCAGGGAGACCCAGTACTTC
once	TRBD1	TRBV6-5	TRBJ1-2	CASSLDREGIYGYTF	TGTGCCAGCAGCCTTGACAGGGAAGGGATCTATGGCTACACCTTC
.	TRBD2	TRBV3-1/TRBV3-2	TRBJ2-3	CASSHTKPGSGGGTQYF	TGTGCCAGCAGCCATACGAAGCCGGGTAGCGGGGGTGGAACGCAGTATTTT
.	.	TRBV21-1	TRBJ2-7	CAKTDFYEQYF	TGTGCCAAGACAGATTTTTACGAGCAGTACTTC
.	TRBD2	TRBV5-4	TRBJ2-5	CASSGPGLADTKEETQYF	TGTGCCAGCAGCGGACCGGGACTAGCGGACACTAAAGAAGAGACCCAGTACTTC
.	TRBD2	TRBV19	TRBJ2-1	CASSATSGGAVEQFF	TGTGCCAGTAGTGCGACTAGCGGGGGGGCGGTTGAGCAGTTCTTC
.	.	TRBV7-8	TRBJ1-5	CASSAPALRGRNQPQHF	TGTGCCAGCAGCGCGCCAGCCCTTCGGGGTAGGAATCAGCCCCAGCATTTT
.	.	TRBV5-1	TRBJ1-2	CASSWEAGLNYGYTF	TGCGCCAGCAGCTGGGAGGCAGGGTTAAACTATGGCTACACCTTC
once	.	TRBV7-8	TRBJ1-5	CASSLRTDQPQHF	TGTGCCAGCAGCTTACGAACGGATCAGCCCCAGCATTTT
.	.	TRBV5-1	TRBJ2-2	CASSLDRSNTGELFF	TGCGCCAGCAGCTTGGACAGGTCGAACACCGGGGAGCTGTTTTTT
.	TRBD1	TRBV28	TRBJ2-7	CASSFLSGTGGFYEQYF	TGTGCCAGCAGTTTCCTTTCCGGGACAGGGGGCTTCTACGAGCAGTACTTC
few	.	TRBV4-1	TRBJ1-1	CASSQKFGTEAFF	TGCGCCAGCAGCCAAAAATTCGGCACTGAAGCTTTCTTT
.	TRBD1	TRBV7-2	TRBJ2-1	CASSLGQGWYNEQFF	TGTGCCAGCAGCTTAGGACAGGGGTGGTACAATGAGCAGTTCTTC
.	.	TRBV18	TRBJ1-3	CASSPLPGLDTIYF	TGTGCCAGCTCACCACTCCCAGGGTTGGACACCATATATTTT
.	.	TRBV5-1	TRBJ1-3	CASSLGRSSGNTIYF	TGCGCCAGCAGCTTGGGGAGAAGCTCTGGAAACACCATATATTTT
.	TRBD1	TRBV19	TRBJ1-1	CASSPTGEDTEAFF	TGTGCCAGTAGCCCGACAGGGGAGGACACTGAAGCTTTCTTT
.	.	TRBV24-1	TRBJ2-5	CATSDSTGYDGLPRETQYF	TGTGCCACCAGTGACTCCACAGGGTACGACGGCCTCCCGAGGGAGACCCAGTACTTC
.	TRBD1	TRBV27	TRBJ1-2	CASSLRGRGQGRGYGYTF	TGTGCCAGCAGTTTAAGGGGCCGGGGACAGGGGAGAGGCTATGGCTACACCTTC
.	.	TRBV2	TRBJ2-5	CASGKERLQETQYF	TGTGCCAGCGGAAAGGAGCGGCTCCAAGAGACCCAGTACTTC
.	.	TRBV6-2/TRBV6-3	TRBJ2-1	CASSYYQREQFF	TGTGCCAGCAGTTACTACCAGCGGGAGCAGTTCTTC
.	TRBD2	TRBV7-2	TRBJ2-6	CASSLLGTSSGANVLTF	TGTGCCAGCAGCTTACTGGGGACTAGCTCTGGGGCCAACGTCCTGACTTTC
.	.	TRBV7-3	TRBJ1-3	CASSLEGHLGSGNTIYF	TGTGCCAGCAGCTTAGAAGGACACCTGGGATCTGGAAACACCATATATTTT
.	.	TRBV3-1/TRBV3-2	TRBJ1-2	CASSQEEGGAGYTF	TGTGCCAGCAGCCAAGAGGAGGGAGGGGCTGGCTACACCTTC
.	TRBD2	TRBV4-1	TRBJ2-3	CASSPTSGTSTDTQYF	TGCGCCAGCAGCCCCACTAGCGGGACTAGCACAGATACGCAGTATTTT
.	TRBD1	TRBV2	TRBJ1-5	CASRGVRGRNQPQHF	TGTGCCAGCAGAGGGGTCAGGGGGCGGAATCAGCCCCAGCATTTT
once	.	TRBV7-8	TRBJ1-6	CASSLASQSPLHF	TGTGCCAGCAGCTTAGCGTCACAGTCACCCCTCCACTTT
few	.	TRBV28	TRBJ1-2	CASSRGDYGYTF	TGTGCCAGCAGTCGGGGGGACTATGGCTACACCTTC
few	.	TRBV3-1/TRBV3-2	TRBJ1-1	CASSLGPAGFSEAFF	TGTGCCAGCAGTCTTGGGCCCGCCGGGTTTAGCGAGGCTTTCTTT
.	.	TRBV19	TRBJ2-3	CASSLREGATDTQYF	TGTGCCAGTAGCCTACGGGAGGGGGCCACAGATACGCAGTATTTT